These 10 T cell receptor beta chains were all obtained from the same sample, sequenced in a study of blood T cell repertoires in COVID-19. Repertoires were generated with immunoSEQ multiplex PCR, while TCRdb's copy carries only in-frame clones and drops some. Of tens of thousands of clones in the sample, approximately 81% were seen once. Material for sequencing was peripheral blood. The source is a man aged 45 to 65 with acute or convalescent COVID-19.

The chain employs TRBV5-1 and TRBJ1-2; TRBD1 aligns across 10 bases. J was trimmed by 4 bases and V by 0 bases; bases with no gene match: 6. The CDR3 is 16 residues long. CDR1 SGHRS and CDR2 YFSETQ come from the germline V gene. CDR3 sequence: CASSLEAGQGIYGYTF. Written as DNA, the CDR3 is TGCGCCAGCAGCTTGGAGGCGGGACAGGGGATCTATGGCTACACCTTC.

This sequence joins TRBV28 and TRBJ1-5, with D perhaps TRBD1 (5 bases). V was pared by 7 bases and J by 7 bases, with 20 bases between. This CDR3 is built from 15 residues. Germline V gene sequence: CDR1 MDHEN, CDR2 SYDVKM. The CDR3 coding sequence is TGTGCCAGCACCCCGACCGGGACTTTGGCCCAGCCCCAGCATTTT. Translating it yields CASTPTGTLAQPQHF.

The chain employs TRBV6-5 and TRBJ2-7, with 7 bases that match TRBD1. The trim removed 4 bases at V and 4 bases at J, leaving 13 bases unmatched. Germline assignment: CDR1 MNHEY and CDR2 SVGAGI. The CDR3 length is 16 residues. CDR3 bases: TGTGCCAGCAGTTCGACAGGGCTCGTATCCCTTTACGAGCAGTACTTC. As protein: CASSSTGLVSLYEQYF.

V usage is TRBV7-2 and J usage is TRBJ1-2, with 8 bases identical to TRBD1. The CDR3 covers 14 residues. CDR1 is SGHTA and CDR2 is FQGNSA in the germline V gene. Trimming at V came to 4 bases and at J to 1 base, leaving 2 bases not matched to a gene. The CDR3 DNA sequence: TGTGCCAGCAGCTACGACAGGGGTAACTATGGCTACACCTTC. It is translated as CASSYDRGNYGYTF.

J is TRBJ1-4 and V is TRBV2, with TRBD1 matching over 10 bases. The CDR3 has 14 residues. Unmatched junction bases numbered 7, after V lost 7 bases and J lost 8 bases. Germline lookup yields CDR1 SNHLY and CDR2 FYNNEI. CDR3 amino acids: CASMRTGGREKLFF. The CDR3 DNA follows: TGTGCCAGCATGAGGACAGGGGGTCGAGAAAAACTGTTTTTT.

This chain joins TRBV4-1 and TRBJ2-7; tentatively, D is TRBD2 (6 bases). This CDR3 is 16 amino acids long. Trimming removed 0 bases from V and 0 bases from J, with 12 bases in between. Germline CDR1 is MGHRA and CDR2 is YSYEKL. CDR3: CASSQDPGVPSYEQYF. CDR3 nucleotides: TGCGCCAGCAGCCAAGATCCGGGGGTTCCCTCCTACGAGCAGTACTTC.

The chain recombines TRBV7-3 with TRBJ2-2; D not certain. V was trimmed by 1 base and J by 9 bases, leaving 9 bases between them. This CDR3 region has 13 residues. The V gene's germline CDR1 is SGHTA and CDR2 FQGTGA. CDR3 sequence reads: CASSLMPDRELFF. The CDR3 region has the DNA TGTGCCAGCAGCTTAATGCCCGACAGGGAGCTGTTTTTT.

The V gene is TRBV19, the J gene TRBJ1-1; 12 nucleotides agree with TRBD1. Germline V gene sequence: CDR1 LNHDA, CDR2 SQIVND (reference sequence). V trimming: 4 bases; J trimming: 5 bases; junction bases outside the gene matches: 5. CDR3 length equals 15 residues. CDR3 residues: CASSSRGQGATEAFF. The CDR3 DNA reads as TGTGCCAGTAGTAGTCGGGGACAGGGGGCGACTGAAGCTTTCTTT. Supplemented by reference TRBV19 and TRBJ1-1, the full variable domain reads DGGITQSPKYLFRKEGQNVTLSCEQNLNHDAMYWYRQDPGQGLRLIYYSQIVNDFQKGDIAEGYSVSREKKESFPLTVTSAQKNPTAFYLCASSSRGQGATEAFFGQGTRLTVV.

This chain links TRBV7-6 with TRBJ2-3; 7 bases match TRBD2. Trimming cost V 1 base and J 0 bases; bases outside gene matches: 4. There are 16 residues in the CDR3. Germline V lookup: CDR1 SGHVS, CDR2 FNYEAQ. CDR3 region: CASSLEPSGSTDTQYF. The CDR3 DNA reads TGTGCCAGCAGCTTAGAACCTAGCGGCAGCACAGATACGCAGTATTTT.

The CDR3 DNA reads as TGTGCCAGCAGCGTAGACGGACAGGACACTGAAGCTTTCTTT. This translates into CASSVDGQDTEAFF. This rearrangement joins TRBV9 to TRBJ1-1; 7 bases line up with TRBD1. The germline V gene encodes CDR1 SGDLS and CDR2 YYNGEE. J gave up 3 bases and V 0 bases, and 2 bases lay outside the gene matches. This CDR3 has 14 residues.